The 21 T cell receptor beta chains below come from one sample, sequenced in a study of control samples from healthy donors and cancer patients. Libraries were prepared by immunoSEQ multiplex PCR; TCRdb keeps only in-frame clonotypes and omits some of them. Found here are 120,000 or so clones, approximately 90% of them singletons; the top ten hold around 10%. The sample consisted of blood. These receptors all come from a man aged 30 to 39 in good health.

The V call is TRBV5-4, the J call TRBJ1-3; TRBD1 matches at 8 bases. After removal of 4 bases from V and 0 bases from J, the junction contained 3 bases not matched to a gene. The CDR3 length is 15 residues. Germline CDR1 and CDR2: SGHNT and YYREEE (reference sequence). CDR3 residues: CASSTDRASGNTIYF. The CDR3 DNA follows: TGTGCCAGCAGCACGGACAGGGCCTCTGGAAACACCATATATTTT.

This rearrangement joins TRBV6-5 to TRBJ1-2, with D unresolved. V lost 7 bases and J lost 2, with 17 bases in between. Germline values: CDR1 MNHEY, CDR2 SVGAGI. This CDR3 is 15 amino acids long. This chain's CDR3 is CASTLRRTDNYGYTF. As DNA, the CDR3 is TGTGCCAGCACCCTCCGGCGGACGGACAACTATGGCTACACCTTC.

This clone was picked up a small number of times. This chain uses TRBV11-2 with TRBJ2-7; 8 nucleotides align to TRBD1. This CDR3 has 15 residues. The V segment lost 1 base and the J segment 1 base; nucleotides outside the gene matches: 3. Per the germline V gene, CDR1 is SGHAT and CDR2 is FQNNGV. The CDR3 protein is CASSLGHRGSYEQYF. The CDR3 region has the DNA TGTGCCAGCAGCTTAGGTCACAGGGGGTCCTACGAGCAGTACTTC.

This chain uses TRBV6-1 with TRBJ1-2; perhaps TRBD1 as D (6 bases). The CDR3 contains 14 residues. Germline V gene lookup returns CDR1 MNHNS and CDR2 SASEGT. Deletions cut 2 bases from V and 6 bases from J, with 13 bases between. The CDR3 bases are TGTGCCAGCAGTGAATCGGGGGGCTTTGATGGCTACACCTTC. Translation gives CASSESGGFDGYTF.

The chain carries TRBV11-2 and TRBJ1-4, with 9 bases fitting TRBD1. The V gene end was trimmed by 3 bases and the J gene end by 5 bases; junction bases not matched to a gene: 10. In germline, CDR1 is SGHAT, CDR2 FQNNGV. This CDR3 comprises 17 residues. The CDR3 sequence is CASSFLPAGTGNEKLFF. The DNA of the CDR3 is TGTGCCAGCAGCTTTCTACCAGCCGGGACAGGGAATGAAAAACTGTTTTTT. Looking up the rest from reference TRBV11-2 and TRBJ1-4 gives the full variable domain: EAGVAQSPRYKIIEKRQSVAFWCNPISGHATLYWYQQILGQGPKLLIQFQNNGVVDDSQLPKDRFSAERLKGVDSTLKIQPAKLEDSAVYLCASSFLPAGTGNEKLFFGSGTQLSVL.

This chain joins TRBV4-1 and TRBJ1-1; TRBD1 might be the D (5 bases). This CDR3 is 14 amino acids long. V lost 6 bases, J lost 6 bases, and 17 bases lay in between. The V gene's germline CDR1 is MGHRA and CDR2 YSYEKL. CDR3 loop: CASSPLGGGAEAFF. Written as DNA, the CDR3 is TGCGCCAGCAGTCCTTTGGGGGGTGGGGCTGAAGCTTTCTTT.

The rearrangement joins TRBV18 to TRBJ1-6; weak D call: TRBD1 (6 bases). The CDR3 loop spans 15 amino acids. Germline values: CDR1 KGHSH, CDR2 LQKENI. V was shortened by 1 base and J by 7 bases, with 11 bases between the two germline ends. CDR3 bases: TGTGCCAGCTCACCACGGGGGGCCCTAAATTCACCCCTCCACTTT. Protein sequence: CASSPRGALNSPLHF. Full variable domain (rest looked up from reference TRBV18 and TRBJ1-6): NAGVMQNPRHLVRRRGQEARLRCSPMKGHSHVYWYRQLPEEGLKFMVYLQKENIIDESGMPKERFSAEFPKEGPSILRIQQVVRGDSAAYFCASSPRGALNSPLHFGNGTRLTVT.

The CDR3 DNA sequence: TGTGCCAGCCCGTTAGGGGGGGCAGGGGGCTTTACTAATGAAAAACTGTTTTTT. It yields the protein CASPLGGAGGFTNEKLFF. The J gene is TRBJ1-4, the V gene TRBV25-1; TRBD1 aligns across 8 bases. Germline CDR1 MGHDK, CDR2 SYGVNS. With 8 bases clipped from V and 2 bases from J, the junction kept 16 bases outside the gene matches. The CDR3 extends over 18 amino acids. Variable domain in full (rest from reference TRBV25-1 and TRBJ1-4): EADIYQTPRYLVIGTGKKITLECSQTMGHDKMYWYQQDPGMELHLIHYSYGVNSTEKGDLSSESTVSRIRTEHFPLTLESARPSHTSQYLCASPLGGAGGFTNEKLFFGSGTQLSVL.

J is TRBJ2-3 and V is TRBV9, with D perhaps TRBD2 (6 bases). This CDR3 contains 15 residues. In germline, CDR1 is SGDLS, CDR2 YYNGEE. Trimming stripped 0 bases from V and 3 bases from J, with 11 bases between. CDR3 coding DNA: TGTGCCAGCAGCGTAGACGGGGGATCAACAGATACGCAGTATTTT. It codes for CASSVDGGSTDTQYF.

This CDR3 is CASSQDWSQGNTEAFF. CDR3 in DNA: TGTGCCAGCAGCCAAGATTGGTCCCAGGGTAACACTGAAGCTTTCTTT. This rearrangement joins TRBV14 to TRBJ1-1; D might be TRBD1 (5 bases). CDR1 is SGHDN, CDR2 FVKESK, per germline. V lost 0 bases and J lost 2, with 13 bases in between. CDR3 length equals 16 residues.

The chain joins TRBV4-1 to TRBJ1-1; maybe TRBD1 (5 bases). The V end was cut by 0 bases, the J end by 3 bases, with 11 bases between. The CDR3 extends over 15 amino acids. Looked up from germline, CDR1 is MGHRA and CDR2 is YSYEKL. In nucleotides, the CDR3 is TGCGCCAGCAGCCAAGAATGGCGAGGGGACACTGAAGCTTTCTTT. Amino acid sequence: CASSQEWRGDTEAFF.

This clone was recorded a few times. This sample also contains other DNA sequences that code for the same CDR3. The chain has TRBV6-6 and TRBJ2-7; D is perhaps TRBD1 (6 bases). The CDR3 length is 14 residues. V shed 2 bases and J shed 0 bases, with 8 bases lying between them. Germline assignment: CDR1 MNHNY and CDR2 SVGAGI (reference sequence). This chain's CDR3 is CASSYSRGSYEQYV. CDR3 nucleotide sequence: TGTGCCAGCAGTTACAGCAGGGGCTCCTACGAGCAGTACGTC.

CDR3 nucleotides: TGTGCCAGCAGCTACGCCCTAGCAGGAGGCCCCGGGGAGCTGTTTTTT. This encodes CASSYALAGGPGELFF. The chain links TRBV6-5 to TRBJ2-2, with D tentatively TRBD2 (5 bases). V gave up 6 bases and J gave up 6 bases, with 20 bases separating them. This CDR3 contains 16 residues. Germline CDR1 is MNHEY and CDR2 is SVGAGI.

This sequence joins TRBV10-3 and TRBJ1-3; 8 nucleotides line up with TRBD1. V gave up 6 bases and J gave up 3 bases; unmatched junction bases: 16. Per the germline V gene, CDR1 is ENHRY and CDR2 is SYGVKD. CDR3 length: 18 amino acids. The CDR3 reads CAISAQGVDRGFGNTIYF. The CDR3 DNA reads TGTGCCATCAGCGCACAAGGAGTCGACAGGGGTTTTGGAAACACCATATATTTT.

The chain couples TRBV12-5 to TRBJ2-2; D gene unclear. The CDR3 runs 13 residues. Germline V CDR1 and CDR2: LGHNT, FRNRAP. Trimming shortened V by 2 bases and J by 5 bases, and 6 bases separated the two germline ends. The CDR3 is CASGLWQTGELFF. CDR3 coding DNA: TGTGCTAGTGGTTTGTGGCAGACCGGGGAGCTGTTTTTT.

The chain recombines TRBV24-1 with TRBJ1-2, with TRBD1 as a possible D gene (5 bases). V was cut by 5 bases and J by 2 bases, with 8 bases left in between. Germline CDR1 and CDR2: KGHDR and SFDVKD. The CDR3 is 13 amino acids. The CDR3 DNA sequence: TGTGCCACCAGTGGCACAGGAAACTATGGCTACACCTTC. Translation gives CATSGTGNYGYTF.

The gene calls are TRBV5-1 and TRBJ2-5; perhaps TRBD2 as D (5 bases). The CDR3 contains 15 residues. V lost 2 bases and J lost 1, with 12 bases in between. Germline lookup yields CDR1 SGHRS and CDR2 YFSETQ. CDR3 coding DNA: TGCGCCAGCAGCTTTTCGGCCGGGGTCCAAGAGACCCAGTACTTC. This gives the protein CASSFSAGVQETQYF.

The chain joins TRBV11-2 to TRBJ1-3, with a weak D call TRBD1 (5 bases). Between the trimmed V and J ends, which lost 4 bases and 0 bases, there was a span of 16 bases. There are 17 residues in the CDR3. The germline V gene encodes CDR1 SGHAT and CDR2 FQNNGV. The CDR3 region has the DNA TGTGCCAGCAGCTCTTTCCCGGGACCGGGCTCTGGAAACACCATATATTTT. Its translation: CASSSFPGPGSGNTIYF.

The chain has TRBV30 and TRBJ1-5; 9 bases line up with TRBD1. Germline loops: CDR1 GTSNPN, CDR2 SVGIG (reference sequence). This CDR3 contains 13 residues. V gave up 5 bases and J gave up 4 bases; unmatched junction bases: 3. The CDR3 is CAWSGTGNQPQHF. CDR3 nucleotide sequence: TGTGCCTGGTCCGGGACAGGGAATCAGCCCCAGCATTTT.

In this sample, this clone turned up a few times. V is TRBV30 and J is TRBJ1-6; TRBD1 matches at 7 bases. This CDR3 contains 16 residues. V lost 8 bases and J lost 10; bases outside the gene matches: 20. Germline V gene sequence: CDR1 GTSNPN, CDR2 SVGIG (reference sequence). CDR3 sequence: CARGKTGLAMGSPLHF. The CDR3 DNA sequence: TGTGCCCGGGGGAAGACAGGGCTAGCGATGGGATCACCCCTCCACTTT.

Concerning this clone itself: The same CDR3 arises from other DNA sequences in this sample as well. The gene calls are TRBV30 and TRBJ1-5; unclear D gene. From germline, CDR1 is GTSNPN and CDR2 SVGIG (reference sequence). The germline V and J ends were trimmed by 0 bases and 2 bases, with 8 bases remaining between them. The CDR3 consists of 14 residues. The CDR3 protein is CAWSVGLGNQPQHF. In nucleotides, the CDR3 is TGTGCCTGGAGTGTGGGCCTTGGCAATCAGCCCCAGCATTTT.